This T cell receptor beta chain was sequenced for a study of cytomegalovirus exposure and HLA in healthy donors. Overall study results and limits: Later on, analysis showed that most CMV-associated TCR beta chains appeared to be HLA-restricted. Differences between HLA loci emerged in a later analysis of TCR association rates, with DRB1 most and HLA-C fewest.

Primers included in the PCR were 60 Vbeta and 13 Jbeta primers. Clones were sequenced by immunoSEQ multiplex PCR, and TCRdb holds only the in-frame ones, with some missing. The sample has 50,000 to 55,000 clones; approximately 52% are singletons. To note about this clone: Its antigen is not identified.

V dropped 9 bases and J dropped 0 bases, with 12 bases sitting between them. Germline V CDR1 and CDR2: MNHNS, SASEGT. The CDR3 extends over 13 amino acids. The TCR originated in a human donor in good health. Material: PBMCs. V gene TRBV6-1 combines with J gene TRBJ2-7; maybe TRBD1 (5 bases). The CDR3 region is CASQGQFSYEQYF. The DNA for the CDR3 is TGTGCCAGTCAGGGCCAGTTCTCCTACGAGCAGTACTTC.